This entry features one T cell receptor beta chain sequence. CDR1 SGHTS and CDR2 YDEGEE come from the germline V gene. Trimming took 3 bases from V and 6 from J; bases not matched to a gene: 3. CDR3 length equals 14 residues. The data originate from a study of blood T cell repertoires in COVID-19. For the study at large: Italy, Spain and the United States were the sources of the convalescent and acute COVID-19 samples. PBMCs, B-cell-depleted T cells, or T cells provided the cDNA or gDNA that made up the material.

In the authors' methods: Amplifying reference gene primers gave estimates of nucleated cell counts. The table came from immunoSEQ multiplex PCR; TCRdb's copy has only in-frame clones and leaves some out. D and trimming come from the DNA, and the V and J calls and clone size come from that table. This table holds over 200,000 clones, 80% to 85% found once. This receptor was identified in a man over 45 with active or convalescent COVID-19. The source material was peripheral blood. The V and J genes are TRBV5-8 and TRBJ1-4, with TRBD1 matching over 9 bases. The CDR3 nucleotides read TGTGCCAGCAGCTCCGGGACAGGGTATGAAAAACTGTTTTTT. Protein: CASSSGTGYEKLFF.